Listed below are T cell receptor beta chains from one sample, sequenced in a study of OX40 agonist ivuxolimab in advanced cancers. Data came from immunoSEQ multiplex PCR; TCRdb stores just in-frame clones and leaves some out. In the table there are more than 35,000 clones, about 86% of which are singletons. Here the sequenced sample was CD4+ or CD8+ T cells sorted from blood, taken in a trial of the OX40 agonist ivuxolimab. Source of these receptors: an adult with an advanced solid tumor such as melanoma, head and neck, liver or kidney cancer. CDR3s include the opening cysteine and the closing phenylalanine or tryptophan. The D gene is left open where the match is weak. For some rows the clone size is stated as once, few or many, or as a class when expanded; others skip it.

j_call d_call v_call clone_size cdr3_aa cdr3_nt
TRBJ1-2 TRBD1 TRBV28 . CASSPGTGGAFGYGYTF TGTGCCAGCAGCCCCGGGACAGGGGGCGCCTTCGGGTATGGCTACACCTTC
TRBJ2-1 . TRBV7-8 . CASSLELDEQFF TGTGCCAGCAGCTTAGAGTTGGATGAGCAGTTCTTC
TRBJ2-2 TRBD1 TRBV5-1 . CASSWTGNTGELFF TGCGCCAGCAGCTGGACAGGAAACACCGGGGAGCTGTTTTTT
TRBJ2-3 . TRBV7-9 . CASSLGTIDWDTQYF TGTGCCAGCAGCCTTGGAACCATCGACTGGGATACGCAGTATTTT
TRBJ1-1 . TRBV7-7 once CASSATGNTEAFF TGTGCCAGCAGCGCAACAGGGAACACTGAAGCTTTCTTT
TRBJ2-3 TRBD1 TRBV5-4 . CASHPDRAADTQYF TGTGCCAGTCATCCCGACAGGGCAGCAGATACGCAGTATTTT
TRBJ2-1 TRBD2 TRBV5-1 . CASSWGRGGSNEQFF TGCGCCAGCAGCTGGGGGCGGGGGGGCTCCAATGAGCAGTTCTTC
TRBJ2-7 TRBD2 TRBV25-1 . CASRLADSSYEQYF TGTGCCAGCAGACTAGCGGACAGCTCCTACGAGCAGTACTTC
TRBJ2-7 . TRBV2 . CASSVVGPYEQYF TGTGCCAGCAGCGTGGTGGGCCCCTACGAGCAGTACTTC
TRBJ2-1 . TRBV7-2 . CASSLAGGERSSYNEQFF TGTGCCAGCAGCTTAGCAGGGGGGGAGCGGAGCTCCTACAATGAGCAGTTCTTC
TRBJ1-4 . TRBV25-1 . CASRGHLLEKLFF TGTGCCAGCAGGGGACACTTACTCGAAAAACTGTTTTTT
TRBJ2-1 . TRBV4-3 . CASSQDQGSKNEQFF TGCGCCAGCAGCCAAGACCAAGGTAGTAAAAATGAGCAGTTCTTC
TRBJ2-7 . TRBV20-1 . CSLGAGYEQYF TGCAGTTTGGGGGCGGGGTACGAGCAGTACTTC
TRBJ2-6 . TRBV5-1 once CASSFPLGVSSSGANVLTF TGCGCCAGCAGCTTTCCCCTCGGGGTCTCCAGCTCTGGGGCCAACGTCCTGACTTTC
TRBJ1-3 . TRBV6-1 once CARTPRQVF TGTGCCAGGACCCCGAGGCAGGTTTTT
TRBJ1-1 . TRBV4-3 . CASSQDIVRVRGTEAFF TGCGCCAGCAGCCAAGATATCGTGAGAGTTAGGGGCACTGAAGCTTTCTTT
TRBJ1-2 . TRBV11-2 . CASSPSGAGYGYTF TGTGCCAGCAGCCCGTCGGGGGCTGGCTATGGCTACACCTTC
TRBJ1-5 . TRBV19 . CASSTHKEGGTYSNQPQHF TGTGCCAGTAGTACCCATAAGGAGGGCGGGACCTATAGCAATCAGCCCCAGCATTTT